What follows describes a single TCR beta chain. The target of this receptor is not known. No clone much larger than this one lies a single base away; base qualities are absent. Libraries came from multiplex PCR. The sequencer listed for this sample is Illumina HiSeq 4000. TCR beta libraries were built with iRepertoire HTBI primers and Arm-PCR amplification of CDR3 regions. Before sequencing, the PCR products went through gel purification. The original pipeline was this. Gene usage analysis of CDR3 amino acid clonotypes used the 62 TRBV and more than 13 TRBJ segments found across samples. COPE and FqMerger were used to merge filtered high-quality paired reads into contigs. Contigs were aligned with BLAST to IMGT TRBV, TRBD and TRBJ reference genes, and CDR3 was defined per IMGT. Clonotypes above 0.1% frequency were classified as highly expanded clones. Shannon entropy was used to measure repertoire diversity, and the Gini coefficient was used to measure V-J evenness. Clonotypes shared by more than one individual were considered public. The public reads were quality trimmed at Q25 with fastp and then assembled into clones with MiXCR by TCRdb, keeping productive beta chains. Rows are unified per CDR3 protein, each entry keeping the most common DNA and genes. The V and J calls, along with clone size, are taken from TCRdb and not from the paper's own processing. The sample includes roughly 700,000 distinct CDR3 sequences, with about 32% observed a single time. About two fifths of the sample goes to the ten largest clones.

The record originates from a study of regulatory T cells in long-lasting Graves disease (dated by TCRdb to the early 2020s). Notes on the research overall: To count as having persistent Graves' disease, a patient had to have received antithyroid drug treatment for over 5 years with TSH receptor autoantibodies remaining persistently positive. This study used TCR sequencing and RNA sequencing of peripheral blood to compare persistent Graves' disease patients against newly diagnosed Graves' disease patients. The study took place in China and was registered as a clinical trial. A total of roughly 35 samples underwent TCR sequencing: around 13 from persistent and roughly 20 from newly diagnosed Graves' disease patients. Persistent Graves' disease patients in the clinical cohort had taken antithyroid drugs for approximately 9.5 years on average.

Study-level results and caveats: The study examined only peripheral blood because the primary lesion, thyroid tissue, could not be accessed. Patients with persistent disease shared more public clonotypes (under 3,000) than newly diagnosed patients did (more than 900). Sequencing and analysis were limited to the TCR beta chain. The authors noted that the small sample size was a limitation that may lower accuracy. Lower TCR Shannon entropy and fewer highly expanded clones were observed in persistent Graves' disease patients than in newly diagnosed patients, which suggested clonal expansion.

The time point tag for this specimen amounts to: persistent/refractory GD, antithyroid drugs over 5 years with positive TRAb. For both TCR sequencing and RNA sequencing, RNA was extracted from PBMCs in TRIzol. Graves' disease was diagnosed according to American Thyroid Association guidelines. Recruitment of patients was carried out at an endocrinology department in Xi'an, China. Each patient gave about 9.1 milliliters of peripheral blood, collected in an EDTA anticoagulant tube. Ficoll Paque Plus density gradient separation was used to isolate PBMCs, and no further T cell sorting was done. An Agilent 2100 Bioanalyzer and agarose gel were used to assess RNA quality, and a NanoDrop 2000 was used to measure RNA concentration. This specimen consisted of peripheral blood mononuclear cells (PBMCs), obtained when the disease was refractory, from a patient treated with antithyroid drugs. The TCR was taken from a female donor with Graves disease.

The CDR3 region has the sequence CASSFFGSNYGYTF. The sequence in DNA is TGCGCCAGCAGCTTTTTCGGGTCCAACTATGGCTACACCTTC. The chain employs TRBV5-1 and TRBJ1-2, with an unclear D gene assignment. CDR1 and CDR2, looked up from the germline V gene, are SGHRS and YFSETQ. The junction carries 10 bases between V and J, which are trimmed by 2 bases and 2 bases respectively. Reading from cysteine to phenylalanine, the CDR3 counts 14 amino acids. The DNA shown is the 42-base CDR3, in frame from base 1.